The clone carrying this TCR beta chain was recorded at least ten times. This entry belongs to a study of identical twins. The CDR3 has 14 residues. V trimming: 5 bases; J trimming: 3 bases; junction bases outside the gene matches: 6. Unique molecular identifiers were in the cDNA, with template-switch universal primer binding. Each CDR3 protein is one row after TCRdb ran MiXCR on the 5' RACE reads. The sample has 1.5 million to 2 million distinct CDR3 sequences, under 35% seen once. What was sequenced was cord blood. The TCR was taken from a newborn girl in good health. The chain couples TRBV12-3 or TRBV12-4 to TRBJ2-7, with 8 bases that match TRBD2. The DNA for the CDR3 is TGTGCCAGCAGTCCCCTAGCGGGTTTCTACGAGCAGTACTTC. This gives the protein CASSPLAGFYEQYF.